This record covers a single T cell receptor (beta chain). The length of the CDR3 is 14 residues. Looked up from germline, CDR1 is SQVTM and CDR2 is ANQGSEA. The trim removed 1 base at V and 4 bases at J, leaving 5 bases unmatched. These data come from a study of blood T cell repertoires in COVID-19. Data came from immunoSEQ multiplex PCR; TCRdb stores just in-frame clones and leaves some out. The table includes around 200,000 clones, about 87% detected once. Participant age was about 18 to 100 years, and participants resided in fewer than 30 US areas. The receptor was derived from a woman aged 30 to 39 who had recovered from COVID-19. The sample was PBMCs or T cells enriched from blood (not recorded which). The gene calls are TRBV29-1 and TRBJ2-7, with 9 bases that match TRBD2. CDR3 residues: CSVEGLAGEYEQYF. Written as DNA, the CDR3 is TGCAGCGTTGAAGGATTAGCGGGGGAGTACGAGCAGTACTTC.